This T cell receptor (beta chain) was obtained from a study of blood T cell repertoires in COVID-19. In the study overall: COVID-19 samples from acute and convalescent phases originated in the United States, Italy and Spain. PBMCs, B-cell-depleted T cells, or T cells were the source of the cDNA or gDNA that made up the material.

The CDR3 consists of 12 residues. The V gene lost 5 bases and the J gene lost 5 bases, with 9 bases spanning the gap. Original data processing: Amplification of reference gene primers was used by the study to estimate nucleated cell counts. Clones were read by immunoSEQ multiplex PCR, and TCRdb kept only the in-frame ones, dropping some. D and trimming were read from the DNA, whereas the V and J calls and clone size are those reported in that table. Of fewer than 350,000 clones in the sample, nearly 90% are singletons; the top ten hold about 8.5%. The sequenced sample consisted of peripheral blood. The sequence came from a man aged 18 to 29 with active or convalescent COVID-19. The rearrangement links TRBV12-3 or TRBV12-4 to TRBJ2-5; D gene unclear. CDR3 nucleotide sequence: TGTGCCAGCAGTCCCTTCGGTGAGACCCAGTACTTC. This codes for CASSPFGETQYF.